The rows below give T cell receptor beta chains drawn from one sample of a study of beta chain features in type 1 diabetes. TCRdb's table, derived via immunoSEQ multiplex PCR, lists solely in-frame clones and lacks some. The sample lists hundreds of thousands of clones, roughly 13% occurring once. Sequenced input: naive CD4+ T cells from blood. The receptor set was obtained from a man aged 18 to 29 with type 1 diabetes. Each CDR3 is given with its conserved first and last residue. D genes are given only for firm matches. The size of a clone is reported for some rows only, either as once, few or many, or as a class for expanded clones.

abundance	d_gene	j_gene	v_gene	CDR3aa	CDR3nt
-	-	TRBJ2-5	TRBV14	CASSQERETQYF	TGTGCCAGCAGCCAGGAACGGGAGACCCAGTACTTC
few	-	TRBJ1-2	TRBV29-1	CSVGDRYPDYGYTF	TGCAGCGTGGGCGACAGGTACCCCGACTATGGCTACACCTTC
few	-	TRBJ2-1	TRBV5-4	CASKRDYNEQFF	TGTGCCAGCAAAAGGGACTACAATGAGCAGTTCTTC
-	TRBD1	TRBJ1-1	TRBV30	CAWSVKGAKNTEAFF	TGTGCCTGGAGTGTTAAGGGGGCTAAGAACACTGAAGCTTTCTTT
-	-	TRBJ1-4	TRBV13	CASSLRRATNEKLFF	TGTGCCAGCAGCCTTCGACGGGCAACTAATGAAAAACTGTTTTTT
once	TRBD1	TRBJ1-6	TRBV6-6	CASRTATGDSPLHF	TGTGCCAGCAGAACCGCGACAGGGGATTCACCCCTCCACTTT
-	TRBD2	TRBJ2-1	TRBV30	CAWSLLRTSGGWNEQFF	TGTGCCTGGAGCCTACTAAGGACTAGCGGGGGGTGGAATGAGCAGTTCTTC
-	-	TRBJ1-5	TRBV7-9	CASSGQPGGNQPQHF	TGTGCCAGCAGTGGTCAACCAGGGGGCAATCAGCCCCAGCATTTT
-	TRBD1	TRBJ2-7	TRBV25-1	CASSESRGHTYEQYF	TGTGCCAGCAGTGAATCCAGGGGGCATACCTACGAGCAGTACTTC
few	-	TRBJ2-1	TRBV10-3	CAISARDTYNEQFF	TGTGCCATCAGCGCACGGGACACATACAATGAGCAGTTCTTC
few	-	TRBJ2-3	TRBV25-1	CASSTADTQYF	TGTGCCAGCTCAACCGCAGATACGCAGTATTTT
few	-	TRBJ2-7	TRBV19	CASSRDYSYEQYF	TGTGCCAGTAGTCGAGATTACTCGTACGAGCAGTACTTC
few	TRBD1	TRBJ2-2	TRBV28	CASSLAVDRQLFF	TGTGCCAGCAGTTTAGCCGTGGACAGGCAGCTGTTTTTT
-	-	TRBJ2-3	TRBV9	CASSVGSSRTDTQYF	TGTGCCAGCAGCGTAGGAAGTAGCAGGACAGATACGCAGTATTTT
-	-	TRBJ1-4	TRBV29-1	CSVVRGPTNEKLFF	TGCAGCGTTGTAAGGGGTCCAACTAATGAAAAACTGTTTTTT
few	-	TRBJ2-3	TRBV2	CASRDWGADTQYF	TGTGCCAGCAGAGACTGGGGCGCAGATACGCAGTATTTT
few	-	TRBJ1-3	TRBV29-1	CSVPSRDSGNTIYF	TGCAGCGTCCCCTCTCGCGACTCTGGAAACACCATATATTTT
-	-	TRBJ1-1	TRBV5-1	CASSPSTVNTEAFF	TGCGCCAGCAGCCCTTCTACAGTGAACACTGAAGCTTTCTTT
few	TRBD1	TRBJ1-5	TRBV25-1	CASRAQGTSAAQHF	TGTGCCAGCAGGGCACAGGGGACATCAGCGGCCCAGCATTTT
few	-	TRBJ2-5	TRBV7-3	CASSEGFQETQYF	TGTGCCAGCTCGGAGGGATTCCAAGAGACCCAGTACTTC
-	-	TRBJ1-4	TRBV25-1	CASSGEVATNEKLFF	TGTGCCAGCAGTGGGGAGGTGGCAACTAATGAAAAACTGTTTTTT
-	-	TRBJ2-7	TRBV27	CASSFRGVGSYEQYF	TGTGCCAGCAGTTTCCGCGGGGTCGGATCCTACGAGCAGTACTTC
few	-	TRBJ1-4	TRBV5-6	CASRKLGENEKLFF	TGTGCCAGCAGGAAGCTGGGGGAGAATGAAAAACTGTTTTTT
few	-	TRBJ2-7	TRBV7-9	CASTVLSGAYEQYF	TGTGCCAGCACCGTTCTCTCGGGTGCCTACGAGCAGTACTTC
few	TRBD1	TRBJ1-2	TRBV5-1	CASSLTETGAYGYTF	TGCGCCAGCAGCTTGACCGAGACAGGGGCCTATGGCTACACCTTC
-	-	TRBJ2-1	TRBV9	CASSDLGNEQFF	TGTGCCAGCAGCGACTTGGGCAATGAGCAGTTCTTC
-	TRBD1	TRBJ2-7	TRBV10-3	CATTGTGIYEQYF	TGTGCCACGACCGGGACAGGGATTTACGAGCAGTACTTC
few	-	TRBJ2-2	TRBV2	CASSVTENTGELFF	TGTGCCAGCAGTGTGACCGAGAACACCGGGGAGCTGTTTTTT